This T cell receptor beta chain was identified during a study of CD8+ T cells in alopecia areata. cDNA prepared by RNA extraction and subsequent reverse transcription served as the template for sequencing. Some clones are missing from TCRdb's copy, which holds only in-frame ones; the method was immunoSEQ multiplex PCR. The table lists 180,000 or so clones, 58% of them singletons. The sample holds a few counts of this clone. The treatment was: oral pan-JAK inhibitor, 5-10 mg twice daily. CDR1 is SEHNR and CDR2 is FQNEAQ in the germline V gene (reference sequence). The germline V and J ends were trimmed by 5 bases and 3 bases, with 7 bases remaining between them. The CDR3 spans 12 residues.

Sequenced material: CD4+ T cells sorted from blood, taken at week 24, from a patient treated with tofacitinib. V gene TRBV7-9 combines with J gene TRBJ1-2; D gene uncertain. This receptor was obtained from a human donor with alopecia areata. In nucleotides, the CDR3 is TGTGCCAGCAGCCCGCACGACTATGGCTACACCTTC. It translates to CASSPHDYGYTF. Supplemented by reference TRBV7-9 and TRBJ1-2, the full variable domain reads DTGVSQNPRHKITKRGQNVTFRCDPISEHNRLYWYRQTLGQGPEFLTYFQNEAQLEKSRLLSDRFSAERPKGSFSTLEIQRTEQGDSAMYLCASSPHDYGYTFGSGTRLTVV.